This T cell receptor beta chain is from a study of cytomegalovirus exposure and HLA in healthy donors. In its sample, this clone was seen once. V was pared by 0 bases and J by 7 bases, with 19 bases between. Germline-derived CDR1 and CDR2 are SGDLS and YYNGEE. CDR3 length: 16 amino acids. The PCR employed 60 Vbeta primers together with 13 Jbeta primers. The assay was immunoSEQ multiplex PCR, and TCRdb's table has in-frame clones only and misses some. This table has approximately 75,000 clones, 65% to 90% appearing once. The chain is built from TRBV9 and TRBJ1-2; D unresolved. The sequencing sample was made of PBMCs. This sequence was found in a man in his sixties or seventies in good health and CMV-seropositive. The DNA of the CDR3 is TGTGCCAGCAGCGTAGAGGCCAGGCGTTCGCTATCTGGCTACACCTTC. This translates into CASSVEARRSLSGYTF.